The 5 T cell receptor beta chains below were found in one sample sequenced in a study of blood T cell repertoires in COVID-19. This table comes from immunoSEQ multiplex PCR, and its TCRdb copy is limited to in-frame clones, with some not included. The sample contains about 100,000 clones, roughly 88% of which appear only once. The sample was peripheral blood. The receptor set was obtained from a human donor in a cohort sampled during active COVID-19.

The rearrangement joins TRBV28 to TRBJ2-2; TRBD2 agrees at 8 bases. Trimming removed 10 bases from V and 5 bases from J; junction bases left unmatched: 6. The CDR3 consists of 13 residues. The germline V gene has CDR1 MDHEN and CDR2 SYDVKM. CDR3 sequence: CAIRGGMTGELFF. For the CDR3, the DNA is TGTGCCATCCGGGGGGGCATGACCGGGGAGCTGTTTTTT.

This rearrangement joins TRBV6-5 to TRBJ2-7, with D unclear. CDR3 length: 13 residues. Per the germline V gene, CDR1 is MNHEY and CDR2 is SVGAGI. Between the trimmed V and J ends, which lost 6 bases and 3 bases, there was a span of 12 bases. CDR3 nucleotide sequence: TGTGCCAGCAGCCCCCGACAAAACTACGAGCAGTACTTC. Its protein is CASSPRQNYEQYF.

The genes are TRBV7-6 and TRBJ2-1; D is perhaps TRBD2 (5 bases). V was clipped by 3 bases and J by 3 bases, with 24 bases between them. The V gene's germline CDR1 is SGHVS and CDR2 FNYEAQ. The CDR3 spans 19 residues. CDR3 sequence: CASSLTIRRVYGGYNEQFF. For the CDR3, the DNA is TGTGCCAGCAGCTTGACTATTAGAAGGGTCTACGGAGGCTACAATGAGCAGTTCTTC.

The J gene is TRBJ2-7, the V gene TRBV5-6; 13 bases agree with TRBD2. Germline V gene data show CDR1 as SGHDT and CDR2 as YYEEEE. With 3 bases clipped from V and 12 bases from J, the junction kept 9 bases outside the gene matches. The CDR3 extends over 14 amino acids. Here the CDR3 reads CASSSWTSGSSPYF. CDR3 bases: TGTGCCAGCAGCTCTTGGACTAGCGGGAGTTCACCGTACTTC.

The chain employs TRBV25-1 and TRBJ2-1; unclear D gene. This CDR3 has 14 residues. Trimming took off 3 bases at V and 0 bases at J, with 6 bases between the two ends. CDR1 MGHDK and CDR2 SYGVNS come from the germline V gene. The CDR3 protein is CASSDESSYNEQFF. In DNA form, the CDR3 reads TGTGCCAGCAGTGACGAGAGCTCCTACAATGAGCAGTTCTTC.